The 32 T cell receptor beta chains given below trace back to one sample, sequenced in a study of blood T cell repertoires in COVID-19. Some clones are missing from TCRdb's copy, which holds only in-frame ones; the method was immunoSEQ multiplex PCR. Seen here are some 250,000 clones, more than 75% observed once, and the top ten hold more than 0.95%. Sequences were obtained from peripheral blood. These receptors were obtained from a woman between 40 and 50 years old who had recovered from COVID-19.

The chain recombines TRBV19 with TRBJ2-1, with 11 bases matching TRBD2. The CDR3 consists of 15 residues. The junction had 3 bases not matched to a gene; V was cut back by 6 bases and J by 2 bases. Per the germline V gene, CDR1 is LNHDA and CDR2 is SQIVND (reference sequence). For the CDR3, the DNA is TGTGCCAGTAGGCGGACTAGCGGGCCCTACAATGAGCAGTTCTTC. Translated, it gives CASRRTSGPYNEQFF.

The chain uses TRBV9 and TRBJ1-2, with D tentatively TRBD1 (5 bases). V was pared by 4 bases and J by 7 bases, with 17 bases between. CDR3 length: 14 amino acids. CDR1 and CDR2 from the germline V gene are SGDLS and YYNGEE. CDR3 coding DNA: TGTGCCAGCAGCCAACAGGAGCTCTTGGGTGGCTACACCTTC. Its protein product is CASSQQELLGGYTF. The full variable domain, completed using reference TRBV9 and TRBJ1-2, is DSGVTQTPKHLITATGQRVTLRCSPRSGDLSVYWYQQSLDQGLQFLIQYYNGEERAKGNILERFSAQQFPDLHSELNLSSLELGDSALYFCASSQQELLGGYTFGSGTRLTVV.

V and J are TRBV10-2 and TRBJ2-2, with 14 bases fitting TRBD2. The CDR3 consists of 14 residues. Unmatched junction bases numbered 1, after V lost 9 bases and J lost 4 bases. Germline CDR1 WSHSY, CDR2 SAAADI. CDR3 region: CASGTSGSTGELFF. CDR3 DNA: TGCGCCAGTGGGACTAGCGGGAGCACCGGGGAGCTGTTTTTT.

The rearrangement links TRBV7-9 to TRBJ1-2, with D possibly being TRBD1 (5 bases). The CDR3 is 14 residues long. Germline V CDR1 and CDR2: SEHNR, FQNEAQ (reference sequence). V dropped 5 bases and J dropped 4 bases, with 14 bases sitting between them. CDR3 residues: CASSPSLGLYGYTF. DNA for the CDR3: TGTGCCAGCAGCCCAAGCCTGGGACTCTATGGCTACACCTTC.

The chain links TRBV5-6 to TRBJ2-7, with 9 bases lining up with TRBD1. This CDR3 spans 14 amino acids. The germline CDR1 and CDR2 sequences are SGHDT and YYEEEE. Losses at the gene ends were 4 bases for V and 6 bases for J; bases not matched to a gene: 8. The CDR3 loop is CASSAGQGLREQYF. In nucleotides, the CDR3 is TGTGCCAGCAGCGCCGGACAGGGGCTGCGCGAGCAGTACTTC.

The chain uses TRBV5-4 and TRBJ2-1, with 11 bases matching TRBD2. Looked up from germline, CDR1 is SGHNT and CDR2 is YYREEE (reference sequence). The CDR3 extends over 13 amino acids. Trimming removed 4 bases from V and 10 bases from J; junction bases left unmatched: 4. The CDR3: CASSPRLAGEQFF. Written as DNA, the CDR3 is TGTGCCAGCAGCCCAAGACTAGCGGGGGAGCAGTTCTTC.

The gene calls are TRBV3-1 (or the pseudogene TRBV3-2) and TRBJ1-2; a weak D match, TRBD1 (5 bases). Trimming cost V 0 bases and J 3 bases, with 17 bases left between them. Germline V gene sequence: CDR1 LGHDT, CDR2 YNNKEL (reference sequence). The CDR3 totals 17 residues. The CDR3 DNA follows: TGTGCCAGCAGCCAAGATCGGGGGGGACCCGGATACTATGGCTACACCTTC. Amino acids: CASSQDRGGPGYYGYTF.

DNA for the CDR3: TGTGCCAGCAGTTACACAGGGGGTGGCGGCTACACCTTC. It translates to CASSYTGGGGYTF. V usage is TRBV6-2 or TRBV6-3 and J usage is TRBJ1-2, with 8 positions matching TRBD1. This CDR3 is 13 amino acids long. Germline V gene data show CDR1 as MNHEY and CDR2 as SVGEGT. The trim removed 2 bases at V and 8 bases at J, leaving 4 bases unmatched.

The sample holds a few counts of this clone. The chain uses TRBV15 and TRBJ2-7, with a possible D match to TRBD2 (5 bases). There are 14 residues in the CDR3. Germline V gives CDR1 LNHNV, CDR2 YYDKDF (reference sequence). V gave up 0 bases and J gave up 0 bases, with 6 bases separating them. DNA for the CDR3: TGTGCCACCAGCAGAGAGGGGAGCTCCTACGAGCAGTACTTC. Protein sequence: CATSREGSSYEQYF.

The V call is TRBV7-9, the J call TRBJ2-7, with D tentatively TRBD2 (5 bases). The V gene's germline CDR1 is SEHNR and CDR2 FQNEAQ (reference sequence). The CDR3 covers 14 residues. Between the trimmed V and J ends, which lost 5 bases and 0 bases, there was a span of 11 bases. CDR3 nucleotides: TGTGCCAGCAGCCGACCGGGGAGCTCCTACGAGCAGTACTTC. It codes for CASSRPGSSYEQYF.

The V gene is TRBV4-3, the J gene TRBJ2-1, with TRBD2 identical over 8 bases. Germline CDR1 and CDR2: LGHNA and YSLEER. The trim removed 0 bases at V and 9 bases at J, leaving 7 bases unmatched. The CDR3 length is 15 residues. CDR3 nucleotides: TGCGCCAGCAGCCAAGATAGGGCGGGAGGTGGTGAGCAGTTCTTC. Translated: CASSQDRAGGGEQFF.

V usage is TRBV6-5 and J usage is TRBJ1-5; TRBD1 is a possible D gene (5 bases). This CDR3 region has 16 residues. Germline-derived CDR1 and CDR2 are MNHEY and SVGAGI. V shed 0 bases and J shed 1 base, with 10 bases lying between them. CDR3 protein: CASSYSGDVSNQPQHF. The CDR3 region has the DNA TGTGCCAGCAGTTACTCAGGGGATGTGAGCAATCAGCCCCAGCATTTT.

The chain couples TRBV27 to TRBJ1-2; D is possibly TRBD1 (6 bases). CDR1 and CDR2 from the germline V gene are MNHEY and SMNVEV (reference sequence). Trimming took off 5 bases at V and 0 bases at J, with 13 bases between the two ends. The CDR3 contains 15 residues. In DNA, the CDR3 is TGTGCCAGCAGTCCCCATACAGGGACTAACTATGGCTACACCTTC. This gives the protein CASSPHTGTNYGYTF.

V gene TRBV9 combines with J gene TRBJ2-5; 11 bases align to TRBD2. J was trimmed by 1 base and V by 4 bases; bases with no gene match: 6. The CDR3 spans 16 residues. Per germline, CDR1 SGDLS and CDR2 YYNGEE. CDR3 residues: CASSPRTSGSQETQYF. In DNA form, the CDR3 reads TGTGCCAGCAGCCCGAGGACTAGCGGGTCCCAAGAGACCCAGTACTTC. The entire variable domain, with the rest obtained from reference TRBV9 and TRBJ2-5, is as follows: DSGVTQTPKHLITATGQRVTLRCSPRSGDLSVYWYQQSLDQGLQFLIQYYNGEERAKGNILERFSAQQFPDLHSELNLSSLELGDSALYFCASSPRTSGSQETQYFGPGTRLLVL.

This chain joins TRBV30 and TRBJ2-3; D might be TRBD1 (6 bases). Trimming left V 2 bases short and J 4 bases short, with 13 bases between. Germline V CDR1 and CDR2: GTSNPN, SVGIG (reference sequence). The CDR3 length is 14 residues. The CDR3 loop reads CAWSMGAGADTQYF. The CDR3 DNA sequence: TGTGCCTGGAGTATGGGGGCAGGCGCAGATACGCAGTATTTT.

J is TRBJ2-1 and V is TRBV5-1; 7 nucleotides align to TRBD2. The length of the CDR3 is 14 residues. CDR1 and CDR2 (germline): SGHRS, YFSETQ. V lost 0 bases, J lost 12 bases, and 9 bases stayed unmatched. The CDR3 loop is CASSLVAGAVGQFF. The CDR3 nucleotides are TGCGCCAGCAGCTTGGTCGCGGGAGCGGTGGGGCAGTTCTTC.

The gene calls are TRBV10-2 and TRBJ1-2; 10 bases are a match to TRBD1. This CDR3 contains 13 residues. V lost 6 bases to trimming and J lost 5 bases; unmatched junction nucleotides: 3. CDR1 is WSHSY and CDR2 is SAAADI in the germline V gene. CDR3 nucleotide sequence: TGCGCCAGCAGGTCGGGACAGGGGTATGGCTACACCTTC. It is translated as CASRSGQGYGYTF.

The V and J genes are TRBV7-9 and TRBJ2-1; 10 bases agree with TRBD2. The CDR3 extends over 15 amino acids. CDR1 and CDR2 (germline): SEHNR, FQNEAQ (reference sequence). Trimming cost V 10 bases and J 4 bases; bases outside gene matches: 10. The CDR3 spells CATQRASGGYNEQFF. The CDR3 nucleotides are TGTGCCACCCAACGGGCTAGCGGGGGATACAATGAGCAGTTCTTC.

The V call is TRBV7-9, the J call TRBJ1-5; 10 bases align to TRBD1. Germline trimming cut 5 bases from V and 7 bases from J; bases unmatched to any gene: 8. Germline CDR1 and CDR2: SEHNR and FQNEAQ (reference sequence). CDR3 size: 15 residues. CDR3 amino acids: CASSTDRGSSQPQHF. CDR3 nucleotide sequence: TGTGCCAGCAGCACGGACAGGGGGTCCTCGCAGCCCCAGCATTTT.

The V gene is TRBV5-1, the J gene TRBJ2-1; 11 bases match TRBD2. Trimming cost V 2 bases and J 4 bases; bases outside gene matches: 5. The CDR3 has 16 amino acids. The germline V gene encodes CDR1 SGHRS and CDR2 YFSETQ. This chain's CDR3 is CASSFPLAGAYNEQFF. The DNA of the CDR3 is TGCGCCAGCAGCTTTCCACTAGCGGGAGCTTACAATGAGCAGTTCTTC.

The V call is TRBV6-5, the J call TRBJ1-2, with TRBD1 matching 7 bases. Germline values: CDR1 MNHEY, CDR2 SVGAGI. The J segment lost 3 bases and the V segment lost 5 bases, leaving 6 bases of the junction unmatched. The CDR3 loop spans 14 amino acids. CDR3 in amino acids: CASSPTGEYYGYTF. CDR3 DNA sequence: TGTGCCAGCAGTCCCACAGGGGAATACTATGGCTACACCTTC.

The V call is TRBV18, the J call TRBJ1-1, with D possibly matching TRBD1 (5 bases). Germline V gene lookup returns CDR1 KGHSH and CDR2 LQKENI. Deletions cut 3 bases from V and 1 base from J, with 12 bases between. This CDR3 is built from 15 residues. In DNA form, the CDR3 reads TGTGCCAGCTCACCTATGGGGGGGACGAACACTGAAGCTTTCTTT. The encoded protein is CASSPMGGTNTEAFF.

The gene calls are TRBV28 and TRBJ1-2; 12 bases are a match to TRBD1. This CDR3 comprises 16 residues. Germline trimming cut 2 bases from V and 3 bases from J; bases unmatched to any gene: 4. CDR1 is MDHEN and CDR2 is SYDVKM in the germline V gene. The CDR3 reads CASSLGGQGADYGYTF. CDR3 coding DNA: TGTGCCAGCAGTTTAGGGGGACAGGGGGCGGACTATGGCTACACCTTC.

The chain carries TRBV5-1 and TRBJ2-1, with 15 bases aligning to TRBD2. Germline assignment: CDR1 SGHRS and CDR2 YFSETQ. The CDR3 contains 16 residues. Losses at the gene ends were 4 bases for V and 8 bases for J; bases not matched to a gene: 7. The CDR3: CASSPGLAGGEDEQFF. CDR3 coding DNA: TGCGCCAGCAGCCCAGGACTAGCGGGAGGGGAGGATGAGCAGTTCTTC.

V and J are TRBV10-3 and TRBJ2-7, with D possibly matching TRBD2 (6 bases). This CDR3 has 13 amino acids. The V gene lost 10 bases and the J gene lost 4 bases, with 17 bases spanning the gap. Germline V lookup: CDR1 ENHRY, CDR2 SYGVKD. Written as DNA, the CDR3 is TGTGCCAGAGCCCCGGAGGCGGGGTACGAGCAGTACTTC. Amino acid sequence: CARAPEAGYEQYF.

The V and J genes are TRBV4-1 and TRBJ2-3; TRBD2 matches 9 bases. CDR1 is MGHRA, CDR2 YSYEKL, per germline. The trim removed 0 bases at V and 4 bases at J, leaving 8 bases unmatched. The CDR3 is made up of 17 amino acids. The CDR3 DNA sequence: TGCGCCAGCAGCCAAGATTATCGGACTAGCGCTTCAGATACGCAGTATTTT. It codes for CASSQDYRTSASDTQYF.

CDR3 region: CASSLVSRVATEAFF. CDR3 nucleotides: TGTGCCAGCAGCTTAGTGTCTCGGGTGGCCACTGAAGCTTTCTTT. This rearrangement joins TRBV11-3 to TRBJ1-1; D gene uncertain. V shed 1 base and J shed 4 bases, with 13 bases lying between them. The V gene's germline CDR1 is SGHNT and CDR2 YENEEA. This CDR3 is 15 amino acids long. Looking up the rest from reference TRBV11-3 and TRBJ1-1 gives the full variable domain: EAGVVQSPRYKIIEKKQPVAFWCNPISGHNTLYWYLQNLGQGPELLIRYENEEAVDDSQLPKDRFSAERLKGVDSTLKIQPAELGDSAVYLCASSLVSRVATEAFFGQGTRLTVV.

J is TRBJ2-7 and V is TRBV2; 8 bases are a match to TRBD1. The CDR3 has 14 residues. Germline CDR1 is SNHLY and CDR2 is FYNNEI. Losses at the gene ends were 4 bases for V and 5 bases for J; bases not matched to a gene: 7. This CDR3 is CASSVGQGINEQYF. The DNA for the CDR3 is TGTGCCAGCAGTGTAGGACAGGGCATCAACGAGCAGTACTTC.

The rearrangement joins TRBV19 to TRBJ2-2, with a possible D match to TRBD1 (6 bases). This CDR3 is 13 amino acids long. The germline CDR1 and CDR2 sequences are LNHDA and SQIVND (reference sequence). Trimming took off 4 bases at V and 7 bases at J, with 10 bases between the two ends. This chain's CDR3 is CASSTQGNGELFF. The CDR3, as DNA: TGTGCCAGTAGTACACAGGGTAACGGGGAGCTGTTTTTT.

The rearrangement uses TRBV9 and TRBJ2-5, with TRBD1 identical over 9 bases. The trim removed 1 base at V and 4 bases at J, leaving 5 bases unmatched. The CDR3 totals 15 residues. Germline V gene lookup returns CDR1 SGDLS and CDR2 YYNGEE. The CDR3 DNA is TGTGCCAGCAGCGTATCGACAGGGGGGGGAGAGACCCAGTACTTC. It specifies CASSVSTGGGETQYF.

V is TRBV14 and J is TRBJ1-1, with a tentative D call TRBD1 (6 bases). The V gene's germline CDR1 is SGHDN and CDR2 FVKESK. The CDR3 is 15 residues long. V gave up 4 bases and J gave up 5 bases, with 17 bases separating them. CDR3 sequence reads: CASSPTWGRTTEAFF. Written as DNA, the CDR3 is TGTGCCAGCAGCCCTACGTGGGGGCGGACAACTGAAGCTTTCTTT.

This clone was counted a single time. The genes are TRBV12-5 and TRBJ2-1; tentative D call: TRBD2 (5 bases). The CDR3 totals 14 residues. CDR1 is LGHNT and CDR2 is FRNRAP in the germline V gene. V was cut by 7 bases and J by 5 bases, with 15 bases left in between. The CDR3 here is CASALRLTHNEQFF. DNA for the CDR3: TGTGCTAGTGCCCTGAGACTAACGCACAATGAGCAGTTCTTC. The full variable domain, completed using reference TRBV12-5 and TRBJ2-1, is DARVTQTPRHKVTEMGQEVTMRCQPILGHNTVFWYRQTMMQGLELLAYFRNRAPLDDSGMPKDRFSAEMPDATLATLKIQPSEPRDSAVYFCASALRLTHNEQFFGPGTRLTVL.